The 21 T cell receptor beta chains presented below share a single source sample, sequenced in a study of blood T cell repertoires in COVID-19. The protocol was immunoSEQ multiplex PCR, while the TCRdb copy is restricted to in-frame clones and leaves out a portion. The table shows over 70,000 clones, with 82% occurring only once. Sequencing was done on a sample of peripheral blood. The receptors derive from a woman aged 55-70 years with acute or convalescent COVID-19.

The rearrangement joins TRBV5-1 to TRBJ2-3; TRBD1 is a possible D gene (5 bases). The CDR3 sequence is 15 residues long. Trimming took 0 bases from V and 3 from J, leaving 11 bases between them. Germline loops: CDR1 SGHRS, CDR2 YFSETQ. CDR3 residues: CASSLVGARTDTQYF. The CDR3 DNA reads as TGCGCCAGCAGCTTGGTAGGGGCCCGAACAGATACGCAGTATTTT.

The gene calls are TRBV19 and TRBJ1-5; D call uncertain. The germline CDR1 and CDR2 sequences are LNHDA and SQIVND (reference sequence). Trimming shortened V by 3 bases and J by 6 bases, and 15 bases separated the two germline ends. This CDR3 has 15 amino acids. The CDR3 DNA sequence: TGTGCCAGTAGTATGTCATGGGGAGTCGGTCAGCCCCAGCATTTT. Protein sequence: CASSMSWGVGQPQHF.

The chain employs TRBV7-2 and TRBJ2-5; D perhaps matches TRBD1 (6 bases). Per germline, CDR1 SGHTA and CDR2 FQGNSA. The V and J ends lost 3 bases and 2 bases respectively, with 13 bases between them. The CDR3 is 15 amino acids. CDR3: CASSFGDTPQETQYF. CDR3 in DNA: TGTGCCAGCAGCTTTGGGGACACTCCTCAAGAGACCCAGTACTTC. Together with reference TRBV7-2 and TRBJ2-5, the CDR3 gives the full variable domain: GAGVSQSPSNKVTEKGKDVELRCDPISGHTALYWYRQSLGQGLEFLIYFQGNSAPDKSGLPSDRFSAERTGGSVSTLTIQRTQQEDSAVYLCASSFGDTPQETQYFGPGTRLLVL.

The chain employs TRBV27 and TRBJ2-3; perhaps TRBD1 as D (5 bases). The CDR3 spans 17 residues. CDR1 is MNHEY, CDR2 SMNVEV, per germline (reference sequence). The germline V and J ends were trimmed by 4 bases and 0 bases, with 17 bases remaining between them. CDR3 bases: TGTGCCAGCAGTTGGGGAAACAGGAGAAGTAGCACAGATACGCAGTATTTT. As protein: CASSWGNRRSSTDTQYF.

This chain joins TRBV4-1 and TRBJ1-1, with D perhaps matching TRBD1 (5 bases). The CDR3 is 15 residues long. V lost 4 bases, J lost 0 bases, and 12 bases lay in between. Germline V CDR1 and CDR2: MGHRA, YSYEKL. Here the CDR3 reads CASSRDSHMNTEAFF. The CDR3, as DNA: TGCGCCAGCAGCCGCGACAGTCACATGAACACTGAAGCTTTCTTT.

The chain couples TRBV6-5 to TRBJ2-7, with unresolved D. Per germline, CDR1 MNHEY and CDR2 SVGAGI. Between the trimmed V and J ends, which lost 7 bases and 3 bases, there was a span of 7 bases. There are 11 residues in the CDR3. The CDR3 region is CASIGGYEQYF. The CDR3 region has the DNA TGTGCCAGCATTGGCGGCTACGAGCAGTACTTC.

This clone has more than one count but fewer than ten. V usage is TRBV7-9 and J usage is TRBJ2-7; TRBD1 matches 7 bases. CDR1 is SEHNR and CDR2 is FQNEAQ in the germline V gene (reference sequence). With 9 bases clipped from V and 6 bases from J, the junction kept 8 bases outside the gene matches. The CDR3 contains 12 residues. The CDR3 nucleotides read TGTGCCAGTGGGACAGTGGTCCGCGAGCAGTACTTC. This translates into CASGTVVREQYF.

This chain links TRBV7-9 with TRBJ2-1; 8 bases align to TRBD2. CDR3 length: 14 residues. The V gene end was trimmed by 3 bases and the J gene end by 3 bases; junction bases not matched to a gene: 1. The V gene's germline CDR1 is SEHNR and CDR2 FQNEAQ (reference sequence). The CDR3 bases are TGTGCCAGCAGCTTGGGGACTAGCTACAATGAGCAGTTCTTC. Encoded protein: CASSLGTSYNEQFF.

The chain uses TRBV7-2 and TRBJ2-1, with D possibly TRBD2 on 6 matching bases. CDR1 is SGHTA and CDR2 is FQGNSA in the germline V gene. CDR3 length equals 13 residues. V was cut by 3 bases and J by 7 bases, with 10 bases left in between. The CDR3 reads CASSFGGGNEQFF. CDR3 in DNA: TGTGCCAGCAGCTTTGGTGGGGGGAATGAGCAGTTCTTC.

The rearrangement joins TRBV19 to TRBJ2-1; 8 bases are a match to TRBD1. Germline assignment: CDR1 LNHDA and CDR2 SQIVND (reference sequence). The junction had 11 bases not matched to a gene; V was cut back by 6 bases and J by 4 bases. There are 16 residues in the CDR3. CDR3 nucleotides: TGTGCCAGTAGACCAAATTTCCGGGACAGGTACAATGAGCAGTTCTTC. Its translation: CASRPNFRDRYNEQFF.

The CDR3 loop reads CASSLVGGTQAGNTIYF. The CDR3 region has the DNA TGTGCCAGCAGCTTAGTTGGAGGGACTCAAGCTGGAAACACCATATATTTT. The J gene is TRBJ1-3, the V gene TRBV7-6; possible D gene TRBD1, 5 bases. CDR1 is SGHVS, CDR2 FNYEAQ, per germline. The germline V and J ends were trimmed by 1 base and 2 bases, with 15 bases remaining between them. The CDR3 is 17 amino acids. Looking up the rest from reference TRBV7-6 and TRBJ1-3 gives the full variable domain: GAGVSQSPRYKVTKRGQDVALRCDPISGHVSLYWYRQALGQGPEFLTYFNYEAQQDKSGLPNDRFSAERPEGSISTLTIQRTEQRDSAMYRCASSLVGGTQAGNTIYFGEGSWLTVV.

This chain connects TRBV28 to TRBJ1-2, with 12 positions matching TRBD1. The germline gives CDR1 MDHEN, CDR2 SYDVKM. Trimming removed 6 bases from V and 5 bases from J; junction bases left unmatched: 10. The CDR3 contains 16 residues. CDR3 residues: CASSPGGTGGQYGYTF. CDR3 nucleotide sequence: TGTGCCAGCAGCCCGGGCGGGACAGGGGGCCAATATGGCTACACCTTC.

CDR3 in DNA: TGTGCCACCCGGCACAGCTACACCGGGGAGCTGTTTTTT. Translating gives CATRHSYTGELFF. The V call is TRBV28, the J call TRBJ2-2; no clear D. V was clipped by 10 bases and J by 3 bases, with 12 bases between them. CDR3 length equals 13 residues. Looked up from germline, CDR1 is MDHEN and CDR2 is SYDVKM. Combining the CDR3 with reference TRBV28 and TRBJ2-2 gives the whole variable domain DVKVTQSSRYLVKRTGEKVFLECVQDMDHENMFWYRQDPGLGLRLIYFSYDVKMKEKGDIPEGYSVSREKKERFSLILESASTNQTSMYLCATRHSYTGELFFGEGSRLTVL.

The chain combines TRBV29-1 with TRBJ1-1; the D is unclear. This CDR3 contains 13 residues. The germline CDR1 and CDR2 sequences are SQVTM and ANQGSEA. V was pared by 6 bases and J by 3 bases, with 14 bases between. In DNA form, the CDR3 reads TGCAGCGTGGCCCCGTACCAGGACACTGAAGCTTTCTTT. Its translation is CSVAPYQDTEAFF.

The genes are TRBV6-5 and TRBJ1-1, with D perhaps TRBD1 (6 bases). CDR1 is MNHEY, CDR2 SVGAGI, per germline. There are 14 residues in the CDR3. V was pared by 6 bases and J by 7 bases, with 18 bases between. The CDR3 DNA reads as TGTGCCAGCAGAATCGCAGGGGAACTGGGTGAAGCTTTCTTT. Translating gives CASRIAGELGEAFF.

CDR3 nucleotide sequence: TGTGCTCACAAGGGGGGGAACTCTGGAAACACCATATATTTT. The encoded protein is CAHKGGNSGNTIYF. V usage is TRBV28 and J usage is TRBJ1-3, with TRBD1 as a possible D gene (6 bases). The CDR3 runs to 14 residues. Germline-derived CDR1 and CDR2 are MDHEN and SYDVKM.

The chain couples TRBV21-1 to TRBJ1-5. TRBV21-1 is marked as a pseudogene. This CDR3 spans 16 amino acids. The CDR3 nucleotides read TGTGCCAGTCTCCCGGCGGGAGGGGTGGACAATCAGCCCCAGCATTTT. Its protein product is CASLPAGGVDNQPQHF.

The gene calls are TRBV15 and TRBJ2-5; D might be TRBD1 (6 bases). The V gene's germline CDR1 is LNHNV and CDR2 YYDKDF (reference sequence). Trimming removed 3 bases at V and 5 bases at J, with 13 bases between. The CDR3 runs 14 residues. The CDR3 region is CATSSRGGMETQYF. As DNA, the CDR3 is TGTGCCACCAGCAGCCGAGGGGGAATGGAGACCCAGTACTTC.

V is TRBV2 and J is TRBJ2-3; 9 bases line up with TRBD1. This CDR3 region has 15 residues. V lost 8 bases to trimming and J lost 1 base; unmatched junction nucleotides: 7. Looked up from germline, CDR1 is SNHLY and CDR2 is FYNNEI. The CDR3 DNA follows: TGTGCCAGCTTAGCTCGGGACAGGGGCACAGATACGCAGTATTTT. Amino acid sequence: CASLARDRGTDTQYF.

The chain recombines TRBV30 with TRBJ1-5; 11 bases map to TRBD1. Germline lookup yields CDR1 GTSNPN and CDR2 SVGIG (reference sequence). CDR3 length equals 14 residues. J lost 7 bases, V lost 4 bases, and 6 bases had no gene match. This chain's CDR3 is CAWKGQGAGQPQHF. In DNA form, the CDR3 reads TGTGCCTGGAAAGGACAGGGGGCCGGACAGCCCCAGCATTTT.

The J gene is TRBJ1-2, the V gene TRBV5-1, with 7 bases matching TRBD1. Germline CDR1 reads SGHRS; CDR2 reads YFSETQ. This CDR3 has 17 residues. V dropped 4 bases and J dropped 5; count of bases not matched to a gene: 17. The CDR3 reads CASSARGLGTESYGYTF. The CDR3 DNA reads TGCGCCAGCAGCGCGAGGGGTTTGGGGACAGAATCTTATGGCTACACCTTC. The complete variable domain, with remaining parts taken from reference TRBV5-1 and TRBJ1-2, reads KAGVTQTPRYLIKTRGQQVTLSCSPISGHRSVSWYQQTPGQGLQFLFEYFSETQRNKGNFPGRFSGRQFSNSRSEMNVSTLELGDSALYLCASSARGLGTESYGYTFGSGTRLTVV.